This TCR beta chain appears in the sequencing data of a study of CD8 T cells in ankylosing spondylitis. The authors made TCR beta libraries by quantitative 5'-RACE with molecular barcodes. From the 5' RACE reads, TCRdb called clonotypes with MiXCR, one entry per CDR3 protein. The sample lists just under 350,000 distinct CDR3 sequences, roughly 15% seen once, with around 1% in the top ten. The sample holds many counts of this clonotype. Antigen: not known. The V end was cut by 5 bases, the J end by 8 bases, with 25 bases between. Germline V gives CDR1 MNHNS, CDR2 SASEGT. The CDR3 is made up of 17 amino acids. Study-level findings and limits: As for the disease-linked clones, they showed a CD8+ phenotype and occurred at relatively low frequencies in peripheral blood. Within ankylosing spondylitis blood, a TCR beta motif made up of seven or eight highly homologous variants appeared to be characteristic. Significant enrichment of disease-linked clones was reportedly seen in matched ankylosing spondylitis synovial fluid.

The sequencing input was blood, either unsorted or a sorted T cell fraction (not recorded which). This TCR was recovered from a male donor with ankylosing spondylitis or in good health (not recorded which). V and J are TRBV6-1 and TRBJ2-1; D may match TRBD1 or TRBD2 (6 bases each). CDR3 in amino acids: CASSHPSGTGGHDEQFF. The CDR3 nucleotides read TGTGCCAGCAGTCATCCGTCCGGGACTGGGGGGCATGATGAGCAGTTCTTC.